This T cell receptor (beta chain) was identified in a study of CD8 T cells in Susac syndrome. The V gene end was trimmed by 5 bases and the J gene end by 4 bases; junction bases not matched to a gene: 7. The CDR3 sequence is 14 residues long. The V gene's germline CDR1 is SEHNR and CDR2 FQNEAQ (reference sequence). Comments on this clonotype: What it binds is unknown.

General study results and limits: Roughly 5 Susac-specific public clones appeared in CD8+ TEMRA repertoires, and about 16 in total CD8+ repertoires.

The RNA, roughly 0.5 to 1 ug, was put through reverse transcription using random hexamers. One entry per CDR3 protein, called by TCRdb with MiXCR from the immunoSEQ multiplex PCR reads. Counted here are about 53,000 distinct CDR3 sequences, around 93% occurring once; the ten biggest clones make up 0.75%. The sequence was obtained from a human donor with Susac syndrome. The genes are TRBV7-9 and TRBJ1-1; TRBD1 matches at 7 bases. Sequenced material: CD8+ T cells from PBMCs. The CDR3 coding sequence is TGTGCCAGCAGCCCGAGACAGGGAGGCACTGAAGCTTTCTTT. This codes for CASSPRQGGTEAFF.